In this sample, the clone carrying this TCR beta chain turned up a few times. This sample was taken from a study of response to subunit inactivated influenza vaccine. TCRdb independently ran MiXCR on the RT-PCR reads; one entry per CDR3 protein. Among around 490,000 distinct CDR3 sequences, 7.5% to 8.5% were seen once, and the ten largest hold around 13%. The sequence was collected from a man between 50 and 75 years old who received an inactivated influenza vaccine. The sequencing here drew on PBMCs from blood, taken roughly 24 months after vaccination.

For the CDR3, the DNA is TGTGCCAGCAGCCAGGGTGAGGGATACTATGGCTACACCTTC. It translates to CASSQGEGYYGYTF. V usage is TRBV6-1 and J usage is TRBJ1-2; D might be TRBD1 (5 bases). CDR3 size: 14 residues. The germline CDR1 and CDR2 sequences are MNHNS and SASEGT. Trimming shortened V by 6 bases and J by 3 bases, and 14 bases separated the two germline ends.